The sequence of this TCR beta chain was determined in a study of early T cells in non-severe SARS-CoV-2 infection. About the study: Sequencing was performed on bulk RNA from unsorted whole blood, leaving chains unpaired. General study findings and limits: Sequences matched to VDJdb favored anti-spike CD8 responses, while private and CD4 specificities were missed.

V was pared by 1 base and J by 9 bases, with 9 bases of the junction left unmatched. Germline loops: CDR1 SNHLY, CDR2 FYNNEI. This CDR3 contains 15 residues. Attachment of unique molecular identifiers was made to individual cDNA molecules. MiXCR, applied by TCRdb to the 5' RACE reads, yields one record per CDR3 protein. The profile shows 27,000 or so distinct CDR3 sequences, 3.9% of them singletons. This clonotype was detected many times. Its antigen is unidentified. The chain employs TRBV2 and TRBJ2-1, with 7 bases fitting TRBD2. Input material: whole blood. The receptor was isolated from an adult who was a healthcare worker with PCR-confirmed SARS-CoV-2 infection or an uninfected control (not recorded which). The DNA for the CDR3 is TGTGCCAGCAGTGAAGGTCTAGCGGAGTGGAGTGAGCAGTTCTTC. It is translated as CASSEGLAEWSEQFF. The full variable domain, its missing parts supplied by reference TRBV2 and TRBJ2-1, is EPEVTQTPSHQVTQMGQEVILRCVPISNHLYFYWYRQILGQKVEFLVSFYNNEISEKSEIFDDQFSVERPDGSNFTLKIRSTKLEDSAMYFCASSEGLAEWSEQFFGPGTRLTVL.